Listed here are 21 T cell receptor beta chains from one sample, sequenced in a study of T-cell memory formation after mild COVID-19. MiXCR was run by TCRdb on the 5' RACE reads, yielding one entry per CDR3 protein. The table lists approximately 440,000 distinct CDR3 sequences, 20% of them singletons, with around 8.4% in the top ten. Source material: PBMCs or a T cell subset sorted from them (not recorded which). Receptors originate from an adult woman who had mild COVID-19 (a few samples of this study predate the infection). Cell type and time point are not known.

This clonotype was picked up a small number of times. This chain joins TRBV10-3 and TRBJ1-2; D may be TRBD1 (6 bases). This CDR3 has 16 amino acids. Germline CDR1 reads ENHRY; CDR2 reads SYGVKD. V lost 6 bases, J lost 5 bases, and 22 bases lay in between. The chain's CDR3 is CAISRGQTWEQYGYTF. In DNA form, the CDR3 reads TGTGCCATCAGCCGCGGACAGACCTGGGAGCAATATGGCTACACCTTC.

The genes are TRBV3-1 and TRBJ2-3, with TRBD2 identical over 7 bases. With 6 bases clipped from V and 2 bases from J, the junction kept 11 bases outside the gene matches. CDR1 is LGHDT, CDR2 YNNKEL, per germline (reference sequence). The CDR3 has 16 amino acids. The CDR3 loop is CASRRTSGVLTDTQYF. The CDR3 DNA reads TGTGCCAGCAGGAGGACAAGCGGGGTACTCACAGATACGCAGTATTTT.

This clonotype has a handful of counts. The chain couples TRBV5-1 to TRBJ1-1; D not certain. The CDR3 covers 14 residues. Trimming stripped 4 bases from V and 3 bases from J, with 13 bases between. CDR1 SGHRS and CDR2 YFSETQ come from the germline V gene. CDR3 in DNA: TGCGCCAGCAGCCCAAGCGATGGGTACACTGAAGCTTTCTTT. Amino acids: CASSPSDGYTEAFF.

A few counts support this clonotype. This chain uses TRBV19 with TRBJ2-7; 7 bases are a match to TRBD2. Unmatched junction bases numbered 14, after V lost 8 bases and J lost 4 bases. From germline, CDR1 is LNHDA and CDR2 SQIVND (reference sequence). This CDR3 region has 15 residues. The chain's CDR3 is CASADHSGSVYEQYF. CDR3 sequence (DNA): TGTGCCAGTGCTGATCATAGCGGGTCGGTTTACGAGCAGTACTTC.

This clonotype has a handful of counts. This chain connects TRBV3-1 to TRBJ2-2; TRBD2 aligns across 11 bases. V shed 2 bases, J shed 2 bases, and the junction held 4 bases outside the gene matches. Germline V gene lookup returns CDR1 LGHDT and CDR2 YNNKEL (reference sequence). The CDR3 length is 17 residues. CDR3 nucleotides: TGTGCCAGCAGCCAATACGGGACTAGCGGTAACACCGGGGAGCTGTTTTTT. Translated: CASSQYGTSGNTGELFF.

CDR3 residues: CASSLGGRLYNEQFF. Written as DNA, the CDR3 is TGTGCCAGCAGCTTAGGCGGGAGGCTCTACAATGAGCAGTTCTTC. V is TRBV7-8 and J is TRBJ2-1; 8 bases are shared with TRBD2. With V trimmed by 1 base and J by 3 bases, 2 bases remained unmatched. Germline values: CDR1 SGHVS, CDR2 FQNEAQ. This CDR3 has 15 amino acids.

The V and J genes are TRBV5-1 and TRBJ2-1, with D maybe TRBD2 (7 bases). V gave up 2 bases and J gave up 5 bases, with 14 bases separating them. The CDR3 runs 15 residues. Germline values: CDR1 SGHRS, CDR2 YFSETQ. The DNA for the CDR3 is TGCGCCAGCAGCTTCGGCGGGGGCAGTAACAATGAGCAGTTCTTC. Amino acids: CASSFGGGSNNEQFF.

V and J are TRBV27 and TRBJ1-6, with 9 bases identical to TRBD1. Losses at the gene ends were 5 bases for V and 0 bases for J; bases not matched to a gene: 20. Germline V gene data show CDR1 as MNHEY and CDR2 as SMNVEV (reference sequence). The CDR3 loop spans 22 amino acids. The CDR3 DNA is TGTGCCAGCAGTCACCCGCCCGGCCTTAGACAGGGGGATAGCTCCTATAATTCACCCCTCCACTTT. Amino acids: CASSHPPGLRQGDSSYNSPLHF.

This chain uses TRBV6-2 or TRBV6-3 with TRBJ2-1; TRBD2 matches at 11 bases. After removal of 8 bases from V and 15 bases from J, the junction contained 12 bases not matched to a gene. Looked up from germline, CDR1 is MNHEY and CDR2 is SVGEGT. The CDR3 totals 13 residues. The CDR3 DNA sequence: TGTGCCAGCCGCCACCTAGCGGGGGGCGGCGGGTTCTTC. It translates to CASRHLAGGGGFF.

The V gene is TRBV12-5, the J gene TRBJ2-1; 8 bases align to TRBD2. This CDR3 has 15 amino acids. The V gene end was trimmed by 2 bases and the J gene end by 7 bases; junction bases not matched to a gene: 7. Germline CDR1 is LGHNT and CDR2 is FRNRAP. CDR3 in DNA: TGTGCTAGTGGTTTGTTGGCTAGCGGGTGGAATGAGCAGTTCTTC. This translates into CASGLLASGWNEQFF.

The chain uses TRBV14 and TRBJ2-7; possible D gene TRBD2, 6 bases. This CDR3 has 14 amino acids. V was clipped by 4 bases and J by 2 bases, with 12 bases between them. Germline values: CDR1 SGHDN, CDR2 FVKESK. CDR3 bases: TGTGCCAGCAGCCGGATGGGACTTACCTACGAGCAGTACTTC. This encodes CASSRMGLTYEQYF.

This chain connects TRBV19 to TRBJ1-5; possibly TRBD1 for D (6 bases). Trimming shortened V by 1 base and J by 13 bases, and 11 bases separated the two germline ends. The germline CDR1 and CDR2 sequences are LNHDA and SQIVND (reference sequence). The CDR3 extends over 12 amino acids. The CDR3 here is CASSIVRGQQHF. The CDR3 DNA is TGTGCCAGTAGTATAGTAAGAGGACAGCAGCATTTT. Full variable domain (rest looked up from reference TRBV19 and TRBJ1-5): DGGITQSPKYLFRKEGQNVTLSCEQNLNHDAMYWYRQDPGQGLRLIYYSQIVNDFQKGDIAEGYSVSREKKESFPLTVTSAQKNPTAFYLCASSIVRGQQHFGDGTRLSIL.

This clonotype showed up just a few times. The chain combines TRBV5-6 with TRBJ2-3; TRBD1 might be the D (6 bases). CDR1 and CDR2 from the germline V gene are SGHDT and YYEEEE. This CDR3 comprises 16 residues. Trimming removed 2 bases at V and 0 bases at J, with 13 bases between. CDR3 in DNA: TGTGCCAGCAGCTTAAAACAGGGCGTGAGCACAGATACGCAGTATTTT. Its translation is CASSLKQGVSTDTQYF.

The chain recombines TRBV5-6 with TRBJ2-5; D is possibly TRBD2 (7 bases). Germline CDR1 is SGHDT and CDR2 is YYEEEE. V was shortened by 0 bases and J by 4 bases, with 10 bases between the two germline ends. The CDR3 contains 14 residues. The chain's CDR3 is CASSLVRGGETQYF. In DNA form, the CDR3 reads TGTGCCAGCAGCTTGGTTAGGGGGGGAGAGACCCAGTACTTC.

V gene TRBV12-3 or TRBV12-4 combines with J gene TRBJ1-1; the D is unclear. Deletions cut 1 base from V and 1 base from J, with 7 bases between. This CDR3 comprises 14 residues. Here the CDR3 DNA reads TGTGCCAGCAGTTTAGTGAACAGGAACACTGAAGCTTTCTTT. It translates to CASSLVNRNTEAFF.

This clonotype was detected a few times. V gene TRBV7-2 combines with J gene TRBJ1-1; 7 nucleotides line up with TRBD1. V trimming: 5 bases; J trimming: 12 bases; junction bases outside the gene matches: 18. The length of the CDR3 is 15 residues. Germline CDR1 SGHTA, CDR2 FQGNSA. The CDR3 reads CASSPSSGTAIPPFF. The CDR3 region has the DNA TGTGCCAGCAGCCCATCCTCCGGGACAGCGATCCCGCCTTTCTTT.

This clonotype has more than one count but fewer than ten. The V and J genes are TRBV9 and TRBJ2-3; 8 positions match TRBD2. CDR3 length: 17 amino acids. Per germline, CDR1 SGDLS and CDR2 YYNGEE. J was trimmed by 4 bases and V by 2 bases; bases with no gene match: 12. The CDR3 nucleotides read TGTGCCAGCAGCGTGTGGGGACGGCGGGAGGATGCAGATACGCAGTATTTT. This encodes CASSVWGRREDADTQYF.

This rearrangement joins TRBV5-1 to TRBJ2-3; a possible D gene is TRBD2 (7 bases). Germline CDR1 and CDR2: SGHRS and YFSETQ. Trimming removed 0 bases from V and 0 bases from J, with 14 bases in between. The CDR3 consists of 17 residues. The CDR3 loop is CASSLAGGQYSTDTQYF. The CDR3 DNA reads as TGCGCCAGCAGCTTGGCCGGGGGGCAGTACAGCACAGATACGCAGTATTTT.

About this clonotype: At one end, the junction sequence differs from germline, possibly due to a read error. The chain recombines TRBV11-1 with TRBJ2-2; D tentatively fits TRBD1 or TRBD2 (5 bases each). The CDR3 spans 15 residues. Germline lookup yields CDR1 SGHAT and CDR2 FQDESV (reference sequence). The CDR3 sequence is CASSFAGSDTGELIF. The CDR3 DNA follows: TGTGCCAGCAGCTTCGCAGGGTCGGACACCGGGGAGCTGATTTTT.

The chain has TRBV12-3 or TRBV12-4 and TRBJ2-1; 8 positions agree with TRBD2. J was trimmed by 9 bases and V by 1 base; bases with no gene match: 11. The CDR3 has 16 residues. In DNA, the CDR3 is TGTGCCAGCAGTTTAGTTACGGGGGGGCCCTCGTCTGAGCAGTTCTTC. Its protein is CASSLVTGGPSSEQFF.

The table lists this clonotype with a count of one. V is TRBV12-3 or TRBV12-4 and J is TRBJ1-5, with D unclear. The ends were cut back, 6 bases at V and 0 bases at J, with 9 bases in the middle. The CDR3 runs 14 residues. The CDR3 loop reads CASSPTYSNQPQHF. The CDR3 coding sequence is TGTGCCAGCAGCCCCACATATAGCAATCAGCCCCAGCATTTT.